The next 26 T cell receptor beta chains were all read from a single sample in a study of spatial heterogeneity in lung cancer. General study findings and limits: Counts of expanded intratumoral alpha and beta TCRs tracked tumor mutation counts.

No antigen has been identified for these receptors. The sample's time point: sample taken at primary tumor resection. TCRdb processed the 5' RACE reads anew with MiXCR; each CDR3 protein has one entry. The repertoire holds around 7,800 distinct CDR3 sequences, with under 10% as singletons. The specimen comprised lung tumor tissue, sampled at surgery. These receptors all come from a male donor with early-stage non-small cell lung cancer.

This clonotype is labeled as medium-sized. This beta chain is an unintended read in a library built for alpha chains; its size means little. The chain is built from TRBV20-1 and TRBJ2-1; a weak D match, TRBD2 (5 bases). CDR1 is DFQATT, CDR2 SNEGSKA, per germline (reference sequence). This CDR3 spans 16 amino acids. V shed 2 bases and J shed 0 bases, with 14 bases lying between them. The CDR3 loop reads CSARPRTPSSYNEQFF. Here the CDR3 DNA reads TGCAGTGCTAGACCCCGGACTCCCAGCTCCTACAATGAGCAGTTCTTC.

Relative to its sample, this clonotype is medium-sized. As an off-target read in a library built for alpha chains, this beta chain has a frequency of little significance. The chain uses TRBV18 and TRBJ1-1; 8 bases match TRBD1. The germline V gene encodes CDR1 KGHSH and CDR2 LQKENI. The ends lost 6 bases at V and 10 bases at J; junction bases unmatched: 7. There are 12 residues in the CDR3. The CDR3 reads CASSPDREVAFF. For the CDR3, the DNA is TGTGCCAGCTCCCCGGACAGGGAGGTAGCTTTCTTT.

This clonotype was observed at least ten times. This beta chain was picked up by a library intended for alpha chains and is off target, so its count carries little meaning. The chain recombines TRBV7-9 with TRBJ2-1, with D tentatively TRBD1 or TRBD2 (6 bases each). The V and J ends lost 6 bases and 6 bases respectively, with 18 bases between them. Germline loops: CDR1 SEHNR, CDR2 FQNEAQ (reference sequence). The CDR3 spans 15 residues. The CDR3 sequence: CASSALFGGANEQFF. In nucleotides, the CDR3 is TGTGCCAGCAGTGCACTATTCGGGGGCGCCAATGAGCAGTTCTTC.

By its share, this clonotype is medium-sized (0.01 to 0.1%). Being off target in a library aimed at alpha chains, this beta chain has a size of little meaning. The chain joins TRBV18 to TRBJ1-3; D uncertain. Germline CDR1 is KGHSH and CDR2 is LQKENI. Between the trimmed V and J ends, which lost 4 bases and 3 bases, there was a span of 13 bases. The CDR3 is 15 residues long. The CDR3 coding sequence is TGTGCCAGCTCACGGCCGTTGGCCAATGGAAACACCATATATTTT. It is translated as CASSRPLANGNTIYF.

By proportion, this clonotype is medium-sized. Because the library targeted alpha chains, this beta chain is an off-target read whose size means little. This chain joins TRBV29-1 and TRBJ2-3; the D gene is possibly TRBD2 (6 bases). Germline V gene sequence: CDR1 SQVTM, CDR2 ANQGSEA. V was trimmed by 6 bases and J by 0 bases, leaving 13 bases between them. The CDR3 extends over 14 amino acids. The CDR3 DNA is TGCAGCGTGGCGGGACTTACTAGCACAGATACGCAGTATTTT. Residues: CSVAGLTSTDTQYF.

This clonotype has ten or more counts. This beta chain was picked up by a library intended for alpha chains and is off target, so its count carries little meaning. The V gene is TRBV3-1, the J gene TRBJ1-6; D might be TRBD1 (5 bases). Germline values: CDR1 LGHDT, CDR2 YNNKEL (reference sequence). Between the trimmed V and J ends, which lost 5 bases and 4 bases, there was a span of 12 bases. CDR3 length: 15 amino acids. CDR3 sequence: CASSSRQSYNSPLHF. Written as DNA, the CDR3 is TGTGCCAGCAGCTCCAGACAGTCGTATAATTCACCCCTCCACTTT.

This clonotype is judged medium-sized. Found in a library prepared for alpha chains, this beta chain is an off-target read, and its abundance has little meaning. V is TRBV3-1 and J is TRBJ1-5; 7 bases are a match to TRBD1. Germline CDR1 reads LGHDT; CDR2 reads YNNKEL (reference sequence). The V gene end was trimmed by 0 bases and the J gene end by 1 base; junction bases not matched to a gene: 6. The CDR3 has 17 residues. The CDR3 here is CASSQDTGVGSNQPQHF. CDR3 in DNA: TGTGCCAGCAGCCAAGATACAGGGGTGGGGAGCAATCAGCCCCAGCATTTT.

Many counts were recorded for this clonotype. This beta chain is a stray sequence in a library constructed for alpha chains; its clone size is not meaningful. The chain recombines TRBV11-2 with TRBJ1-1; TRBD1 matches at 7 bases. CDR3 length equals 17 residues. Germline lookup yields CDR1 SGHAT and CDR2 FQNNGV. J lost 0 bases, V lost 1 base, and 8 bases had no gene match. CDR3 bases: TGTGCCAGCAGCTTAGGAGGGGGCGGTTATGTGAACACTGAAGCTTTCTTT. Its translation: CASSLGGGGYVNTEAFF.

This clonotype has at least ten counts. This beta chain slipped into a library made for alpha chains as a stray read, so its size is not meaningful. CDR3 nucleotides: TGTGCCAGCAGCTTAGGGCACACAGCCTACGAGCAGTACTTC. This translates into CASSLGHTAYEQYF. The chain uses TRBV7-2 and TRBJ2-7; D is ambiguous. V was cut by 1 base and J by 2 bases, with 9 bases left in between. The CDR3 has 14 residues. Germline V CDR1 and CDR2: SGHTA, FQGNSA.

This clonotype was recorded many times. Since the library was made to target alpha chains, this beta chain is a stray read and its abundance is not meaningful. The J gene is TRBJ2-1, the V gene TRBV7-2; 11 positions match TRBD2. J lost 6 bases, V lost 5 bases, and 9 bases had no gene match. Per the germline V gene, CDR1 is SGHTA and CDR2 is FQGNSA. This CDR3 has 16 amino acids. The CDR3 DNA reads as TGTGCCAGCAGCGCCCCGGGACTAGCGGTCGGCAATGAGCAGTTCTTC. This gives the protein CASSAPGLAVGNEQFF.

This clonotype came up many times. This beta chain appears as a stray read in a library generated for alpha chains; its size is not informative. In DNA, the CDR3 is TGCGCCAGCAGCCCTTCTTTGGGACAGGGTTCCTACGAGCAGTACTTC. It specifies CASSPSLGQGSYEQYF. This sequence joins TRBV5-1 and TRBJ2-7, with 9 bases identical to TRBD1. Germline V gene lookup returns CDR1 SGHRS and CDR2 YFSETQ. Losses at the gene ends were 4 bases for V and 1 base for J; bases not matched to a gene: 9. The CDR3 consists of 16 residues. The whole variable domain, remainder taken from reference TRBV5-1 and TRBJ2-7, is KAGVTQTPRYLIKTRGQQVTLSCSPISGHRSVSWYQQTPGQGLQFLFEYFSETQRNKGNFPGRFSGRQFSNSRSEMNVSTLELGDSALYLCASSPSLGQGSYEQYFGPGTRLTVT.

In its sample, this clonotype was seen many times. Within a library made for alpha chains, this beta chain is off target, and its count is uninformative. The chain couples TRBV14 to TRBJ2-7, with D unclear. The germline V gene encodes CDR1 SGHDN and CDR2 FVKESK. Deletions cut 0 bases from V and 5 bases from J, with 11 bases between. This CDR3 contains 14 residues. The CDR3, as DNA: TGTGCCAGCAGCCAAGATTCCCCGCCCCACGAGCAGTACTTC. Residues: CASSQDSPPHEQYF.

This clonotype was counted ten times or more. The library was built for alpha chains, so this beta chain is an off-target read and its size means little. This chain uses TRBV10-3 with TRBJ2-7; no definite D call. Germline CDR1 reads ENHRY; CDR2 reads SYGVKD. With 3 bases removed from V and 7 bases from J, the gap between germline ends came to 19 bases. The CDR3 runs to 15 residues. For the CDR3, the DNA is TGTGCCATCAGTGACCCGAGACATGGGATGGGGGAGCAGTACTTC. Translating gives CAISDPRHGMGEQYF.

This clonotype rates as large. This beta chain came through as a stray read in a library set up for alpha chains, and its size says little. V gene TRBV20-1 combines with J gene TRBJ1-5, with 8 nucleotides matching TRBD1. This CDR3 comprises 16 residues. Germline V CDR1 and CDR2: DFQATT, SNEGSKA (reference sequence). The V segment lost 4 bases and the J segment 9 bases; nucleotides outside the gene matches: 17. CDR3 sequence: CSAISARGRFSRPQHF. The DNA of the CDR3 is TGCAGTGCTATTTCTGCCAGGGGGCGATTCTCTCGGCCCCAGCATTTT.

This clonotype counts as medium-sized (0.01 to 0.1%). This beta chain is a stray sequence in a library constructed for alpha chains; its clone size is not meaningful. The chain links TRBV29-1 to TRBJ2-1, with 10 bases fitting TRBD2. With 4 bases clipped from V and 3 bases from J, the junction kept 0 bases outside the gene matches. Germline V gives CDR1 SQVTM, CDR2 ANQGSEA. The CDR3 runs to 13 residues. CDR3 DNA: TGCAGCGTTGTAGCGGGGGGCTACAATGAGCAGTTCTTC. This gives the protein CSVVAGGYNEQFF.

This clonotype is judged medium-sized (0.01 to 0.1%). This beta chain is a stray sequence in a library constructed for alpha chains; its clone size is not meaningful. V gene TRBV2 combines with J gene TRBJ2-2; D ambiguous. Looked up from germline, CDR1 is SNHLY and CDR2 is FYNNEI. This CDR3 is built from 13 residues. Between the trimmed V and J ends, which lost 4 bases and 3 bases, there was a span of 6 bases. The CDR3 loop reads CASSGTYTGELFF. CDR3 sequence (DNA): TGTGCCAGCAGTGGAACTTACACCGGGGAGCTGTTTTTT.

In its sample, this clonotype was seen many times. As an off-target read in a library built for alpha chains, this beta chain has a frequency of little significance. This chain joins TRBV6-4 and TRBJ2-5; the D gene is possibly TRBD2 (7 bases). The length of the CDR3 is 16 residues. Germline CDR1 and CDR2: MRHNA and SNTAGT. The V gene lost 0 bases and the J gene lost 2 bases, with 13 bases spanning the gap. The CDR3 reads CASSDSKQGLQETQYF. CDR3 DNA: TGTGCCAGCAGTGACTCGAAACAGGGACTACAAGAGACCCAGTACTTC.

The sample holds many counts of this clonotype. As an off-target read in a library built for alpha chains, this beta chain has a frequency of little significance. This chain links TRBV24-1 with TRBJ2-3; D call uncertain. CDR1 KGHDR and CDR2 SFDVKD come from the germline V gene. V was pared by 2 bases and J by 2 bases, with 13 bases between. The CDR3 is 16 residues long. CDR3 DNA sequence: TGTGCCACCAGTGATTCTTTTGCGTCCGACACAGATACGCAGTATTTT. Amino acid sequence: CATSDSFASDTDTQYF.

This clonotype occurred many times. This beta chain is a stray read from a library made for alpha chains; its abundance is not meaningful. This rearrangement joins TRBV4-2 to TRBJ2-3; 11 positions match TRBD2. V was clipped by 4 bases and J by 7 bases; unmatched bases: 13. CDR3 length equals 17 residues. The germline gives CDR1 LGHNA, CDR2 YNFKEQ. This CDR3 reads CASSRPLAGGSGNTQYF. The DNA of the CDR3 is TGTGCCAGCAGCCGGCCGCTAGCGGGAGGTTCCGGGAATACGCAGTATTTT.

Remarks on this clonotype: Found in a library prepared for alpha chains, this beta chain is an off-target read, and its abundance has little meaning. V and J are TRBV4-2 and TRBJ2-7; possibly TRBD1 for D (5 bases). The CDR3 runs 15 residues. V was cut by 3 bases and J by 1 base, with 13 bases left in between. Germline CDR1 and CDR2: LGHNA and YNFKEQ. The CDR3 sequence: CASSQTERMSYEQYF. CDR3 DNA sequence: TGTGCCAGCAGCCAGACAGAAAGGATGTCCTACGAGCAGTACTTC.

This clonotype turned up a few times. This beta chain is off target for a library built for alpha chains, so its abundance means little. The chain joins TRBV27 to TRBJ2-3, with D unresolved. The CDR3 contains 14 residues. The germline V and J ends were trimmed by 4 bases and 4 bases, with 12 bases remaining between them. The germline V gene has CDR1 MNHEY and CDR2 SMNVEV (reference sequence). The CDR3 here is CASSYSHSSDTQYF. The CDR3, as DNA: TGTGCCAGCAGTTACAGCCATTCCTCAGATACGCAGTATTTT.

This clonotype was found a few times. A library made for alpha chains picked up this beta chain off target, so its size means little. The CDR3 DNA follows: TGTGCCAGCAGCCGGGGAATGACTAATGAAAAACTGTTTTTT. It encodes CASSRGMTNEKLFF. This rearrangement joins TRBV12-3 or TRBV12-4 to TRBJ1-4; D uncertain. This CDR3 has 14 amino acids. V was cut by 6 bases and J by 2 bases, with 10 bases left in between.

This clonotype has at least ten counts. Since the library was made to target alpha chains, this beta chain is a stray read and its abundance is not meaningful. V and J are TRBV24-1 and TRBJ2-1, with TRBD2 identical over 11 bases. Germline-derived CDR1 and CDR2 are KGHDR and SFDVKD. The CDR3 spans 15 residues. Trimming at V came to 4 bases and at J to 7 bases, leaving 5 bases not matched to a gene. The CDR3 sequence: CATSDPTSGTNEQFF. In DNA form, the CDR3 reads TGTGCCACCAGTGACCCGACTAGCGGGACGAATGAGCAGTTCTTC.

The sample holds many counts of this clonotype. A library made for alpha chains picked up this beta chain off target, so its size means little. The chain recombines TRBV29-1 with TRBJ1-1; D is uncertain. The V end lost 0 bases, the J end lost 5 bases, and 10 bases lay between the germline ends. The CDR3 has 13 residues. From germline, CDR1 is SQVTM and CDR2 ANQGSEA. This CDR3 reads CSVEDVFATEAFF. DNA of the CDR3: TGCAGCGTTGAAGATGTCTTCGCGACTGAAGCTTTCTTT.

With regard to this clonotype: At one end the junction does not follow the germline gene, possibly because of a read error. This beta chain appears as a stray read in a library generated for alpha chains; its size is not informative. This chain uses TRBV14 with TRBJ1-1; perhaps TRBD1 as D (5 bases). This CDR3 is built from 13 residues. Looked up from germline, CDR1 is SGHDN and CDR2 is FVKESK. CDR3 DNA sequence: TGTGCCAACAGCCAAGAGGGGCCTAGCCAAGCTTTCTTT. This translates into CANSQEGPSQAFF.

As for this clonotype: A library prepared for alpha chains yielded this beta chain as an off-target read; its size is of little meaning. This chain links TRBV27 with TRBJ2-7, with 9 bases fitting TRBD2. After removal of 5 bases from V and 2 bases from J, the junction contained 7 bases not matched to a gene. Per the germline V gene, CDR1 is MNHEY and CDR2 is SMNVEV (reference sequence). This CDR3 contains 15 residues. The CDR3, as DNA: TGTGCCAGCAGTCCGGAGACTAGCGGAGCCTACGAGCAGTACTTC. The encoded protein is CASSPETSGAYEQYF.